This TCR beta chain was identified in a study of identical twins. Via MiXCR, TCRdb re-called the 5' RACE reads, giving one row per CDR3 protein. The table has 210,000 or so distinct CDR3 sequences, around 8% seen once. The V gene lost 5 bases and the J gene lost 4 bases, with 10 bases spanning the gap. This CDR3 spans 13 amino acids. The V gene's germline CDR1 is MGHDK and CDR2 SYGVNS. A further study also used this sample, focusing on yellow fever vaccine responses in identical twins.

The specimen was memory (CD45RO+) T cells sorted from blood. The source of this sequence is a woman between 18 and 30 years old in good health. The chain joins TRBV25-1 to TRBJ2-3, with D possibly TRBD2 on 5 matching bases. CDR3 bases: TGTGCCAGCAGTCACGGGAAGCCAGATACGCAGTATTTT. It codes for CASSHGKPDTQYF.